The text below deals with one T cell receptor (beta chain). Its antigen is not known. Time point in this sample: peripheral blood 6 weeks after treatment start. The record originates from a study of PD-L1 blockade in urothelial cancer. Across the study: Specimens of blood held a median count of approximately 150,000 T cells. General study points: Lower than median blood TCR clonality before treatment predicted better survival.

The data were produced by immunoSEQ multiplex PCR, yet TCRdb's version contains in-frame clones alone and is incomplete. This sample has tens of thousands of clones, with under 95% found just once. V trimming: 2 bases; J trimming: 2 bases; junction bases outside the gene matches: 10. The V gene's germline CDR1 is SGHRS and CDR2 YFSETQ. CDR3 length: 18 amino acids. This TCR was sampled from a woman aged 55-69 years with urothelial cancer. The J gene is TRBJ2-6, the V gene TRBV5-1, with 7 bases aligning to TRBD1. Specimen: PBMCs, collected around atezolizumab (anti-PD-L1) treatment. The CDR3 region is CASSFYPLQGTGANVLTF. The CDR3 nucleotides read TGCGCCAGCAGCTTTTATCCTTTACAGGGGACTGGGGCCAACGTCCTGACTTTC.